The clone carrying this TCR beta chain came up a few times. Its target is not known. Amplification of TCR beta used genomic DNA extracted from peripheral blood. TRB rearrangements spanning V, D and J were amplified using mixed TRB-A/B primers. MiXCR was run by TCRdb on the multiplex PCR reads, yielding one entry per CDR3 protein. The table records about 9,400 distinct CDR3 sequences, around 39% of them present only once. The data originate from a study of T cell repertoires in aging, cancer and after chemotherapy. Whole-study results and caveats: Across the chemotherapy interval, each cancer cohort showed higher median generation probability, suggesting thymic rebound. Compared with age-matched healthy donors, untreated hematological or solid cancer patients showed higher blood TCR clonality. These repertoire data do not allow conclusions about immunological memory after chemotherapy.

Sequenced material: blood. The clonotype was recovered from a human donor in good health.

CDR3 sequence (DNA): TGTGCCAGCAGTGACAGGGCCGGCTCTGGGGCCAACGTCCTGACTTTC. This gives the protein CASSDRAGSGANVLTF. V usage is TRBV27 and J usage is TRBJ2-6; 7 bases agree with TRBD1. With 5 bases clipped from V and 0 bases from J, the junction kept 4 bases outside the gene matches. Germline assignment: CDR1 MNHEY and CDR2 SMNVEV (reference sequence). This CDR3 contains 16 residues. Complete variable domain (other parts from reference TRBV27 and TRBJ2-6): EAQVTQNPRYLITVTGKKLTVTCSQNMNHEYMSWYRQDPGLGLRQIYYSMNVEVTDKGDVPEGYKVSRKEKRNFPLILESPSPNQTSLYFCASSDRAGSGANVLTFGAGSRLTVL.